This T cell receptor (beta chain) came from a study of blood T cell repertoires in COVID-19. Study information: There were acute and convalescent COVID-19 samples, and they came from the United States, Italy and Spain.

TCRdb keeps only in-frame clones here, not all; method: immunoSEQ multiplex PCR. The sample contains 200,000 to 250,000 clones, 84% of which appear only once. The length of the CDR3 is 16 residues. V was cut by 0 bases and J by 4 bases, with 12 bases left in between. Germline-derived CDR1 and CDR2 are LGHNA and YSLEER. Input material: peripheral blood. This receptor was taken from a man aged 25-45 years with active or convalescent COVID-19. The chain carries TRBV4-3 and TRBJ2-2, with D unclear. The CDR3: CASSQDFKSFTGELFF. The CDR3 bases are TGCGCCAGCAGCCAAGATTTTAAGAGTTTCACCGGGGAGCTGTTTTTT.